One TCR beta chain is described in this entry. Its antigen is still unknown. The data were obtained in a study of cytomegalovirus exposure and HLA in healthy donors. Whole-study context: The same platform was used for the 90 to 150 validation repertoires as for the approximately 730 first-cohort repertoires, as reported in a later analysis.

Findings and caveats of the study: A list of more than 150 TCR beta chains associated with cytomegalovirus was given. The classifier was said to identify cytomegalovirus status with high specificity and sensitivity.

This CDR3 comprises 15 residues. J was trimmed by 5 bases and V by 6 bases; bases with no gene match: 5. Germline V gene sequence: CDR1 MNHEY, CDR2 SMNVEV (reference sequence). Some clones are missing from TCRdb's copy, which holds only in-frame ones; the method was immunoSEQ multiplex PCR. The sample holds some 210,000 clones, roughly 85% seen once. These donors were members of the roughly 110-subject validation cohort, a group separate from the roughly 670-subject first cohort. Material: PBMCs. This rearrangement joins TRBV27 to TRBJ2-2; 11 nucleotides align to TRBD2. The sequence came from a woman between 18 and 30 years old in good health and CMV-seronegative. The CDR3 nucleotides read TGTGCCAGCAGAACTAGCGGGAGAGGGACCGGGGAGCTGTTTTTT. Amino acid sequence: CASRTSGRGTGELFF.